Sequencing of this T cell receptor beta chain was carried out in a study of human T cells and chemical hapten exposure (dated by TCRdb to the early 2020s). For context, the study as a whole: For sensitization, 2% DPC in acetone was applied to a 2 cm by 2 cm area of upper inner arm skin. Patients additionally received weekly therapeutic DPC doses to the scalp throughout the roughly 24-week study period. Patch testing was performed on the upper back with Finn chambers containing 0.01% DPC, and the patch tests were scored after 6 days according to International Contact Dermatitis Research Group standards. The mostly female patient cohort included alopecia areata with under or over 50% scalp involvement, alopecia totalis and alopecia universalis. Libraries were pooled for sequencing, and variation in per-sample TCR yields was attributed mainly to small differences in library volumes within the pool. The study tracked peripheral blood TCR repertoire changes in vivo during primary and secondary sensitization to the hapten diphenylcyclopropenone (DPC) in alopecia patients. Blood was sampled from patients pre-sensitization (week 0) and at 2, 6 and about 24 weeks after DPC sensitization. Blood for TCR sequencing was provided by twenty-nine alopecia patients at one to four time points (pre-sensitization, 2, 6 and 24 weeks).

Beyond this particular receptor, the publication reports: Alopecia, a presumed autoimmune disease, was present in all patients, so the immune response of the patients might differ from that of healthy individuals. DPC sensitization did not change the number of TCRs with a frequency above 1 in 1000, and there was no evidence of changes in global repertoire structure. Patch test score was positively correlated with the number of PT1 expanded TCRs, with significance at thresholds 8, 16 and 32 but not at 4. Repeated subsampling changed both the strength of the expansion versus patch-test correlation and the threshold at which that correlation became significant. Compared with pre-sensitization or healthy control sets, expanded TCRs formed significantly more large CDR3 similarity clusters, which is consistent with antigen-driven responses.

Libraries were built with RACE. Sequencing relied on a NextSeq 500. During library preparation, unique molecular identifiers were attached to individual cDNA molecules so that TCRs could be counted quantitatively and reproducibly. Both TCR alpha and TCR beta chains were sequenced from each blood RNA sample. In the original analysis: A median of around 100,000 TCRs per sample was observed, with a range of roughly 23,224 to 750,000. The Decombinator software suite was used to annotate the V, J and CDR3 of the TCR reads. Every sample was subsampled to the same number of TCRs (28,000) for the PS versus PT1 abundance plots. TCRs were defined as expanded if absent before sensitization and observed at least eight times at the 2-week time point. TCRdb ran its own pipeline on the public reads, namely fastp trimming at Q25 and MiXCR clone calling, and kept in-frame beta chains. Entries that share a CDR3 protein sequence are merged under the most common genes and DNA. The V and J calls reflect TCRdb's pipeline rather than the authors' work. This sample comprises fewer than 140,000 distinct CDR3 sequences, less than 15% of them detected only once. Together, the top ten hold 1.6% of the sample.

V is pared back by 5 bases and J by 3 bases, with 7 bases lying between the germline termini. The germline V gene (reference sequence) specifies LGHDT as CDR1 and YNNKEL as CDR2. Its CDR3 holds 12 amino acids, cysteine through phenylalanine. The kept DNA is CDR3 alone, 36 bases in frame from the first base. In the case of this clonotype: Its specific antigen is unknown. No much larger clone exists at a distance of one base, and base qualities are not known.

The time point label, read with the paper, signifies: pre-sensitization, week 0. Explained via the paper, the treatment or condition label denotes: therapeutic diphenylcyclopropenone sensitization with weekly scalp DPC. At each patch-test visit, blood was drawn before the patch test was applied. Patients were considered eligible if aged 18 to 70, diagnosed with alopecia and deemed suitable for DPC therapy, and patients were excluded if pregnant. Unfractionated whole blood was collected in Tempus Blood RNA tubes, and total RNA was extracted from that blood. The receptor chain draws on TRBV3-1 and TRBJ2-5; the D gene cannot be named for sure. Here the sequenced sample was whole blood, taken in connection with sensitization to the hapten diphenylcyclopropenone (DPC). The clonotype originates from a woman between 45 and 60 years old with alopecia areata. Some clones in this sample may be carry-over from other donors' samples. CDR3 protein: CASSVQEETQYF. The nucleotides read TGTGCCAGCAGCGTCCAGGAAGAGACCCAGTACTTC.